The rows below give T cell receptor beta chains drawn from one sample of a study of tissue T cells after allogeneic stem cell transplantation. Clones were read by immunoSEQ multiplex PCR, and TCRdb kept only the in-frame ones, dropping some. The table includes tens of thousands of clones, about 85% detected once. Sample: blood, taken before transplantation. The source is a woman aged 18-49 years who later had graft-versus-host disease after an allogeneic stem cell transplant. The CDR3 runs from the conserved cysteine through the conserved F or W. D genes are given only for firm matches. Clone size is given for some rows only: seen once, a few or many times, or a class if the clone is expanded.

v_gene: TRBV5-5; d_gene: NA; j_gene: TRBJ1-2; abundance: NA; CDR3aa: CASSLLGINYGYTF; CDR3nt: TGTGCCAGCAGCTTGTTGGGGATAAACTATGGCTACACCTTC
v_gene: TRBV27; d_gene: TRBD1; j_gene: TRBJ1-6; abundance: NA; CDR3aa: CASSFMDRGNSPLHF; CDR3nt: TGTGCCAGCAGTTTTATGGACAGGGGTAATTCACCCCTCCACTTT
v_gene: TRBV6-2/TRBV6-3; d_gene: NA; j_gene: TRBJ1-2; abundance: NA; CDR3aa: CASSNPLDSNYGYTF; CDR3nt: TGTGCCAGCAGCAACCCGCTGGACTCCAACTATGGCTACACCTTC
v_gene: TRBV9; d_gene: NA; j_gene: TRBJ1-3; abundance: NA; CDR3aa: CASSARTGIGNTIYF; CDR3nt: TGTGCCAGCAGCGCGAGGACGGGGATCGGAAACACCATATATTTT
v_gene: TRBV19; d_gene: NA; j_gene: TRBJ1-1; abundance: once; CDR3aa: CASSIRVRGARVSNTEAFF; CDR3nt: TGTGCCAGTAGTATAAGGGTCCGGGGGGCGAGGGTCTCAAACACTGAAGCTTTCTTT
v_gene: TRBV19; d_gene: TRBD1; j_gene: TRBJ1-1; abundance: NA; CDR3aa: CASSLTGARGAFF; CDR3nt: TGTGCCAGTAGTTTGACAGGGGCCCGGGGAGCTTTCTTT
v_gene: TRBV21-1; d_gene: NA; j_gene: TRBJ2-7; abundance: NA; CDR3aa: CASSKALGTGGGRYEQYF; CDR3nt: TGTGCCAGCAGCAAAGCGCTTGGGACAGGGGGCGGGAGGTACGAGCAGTACTTC
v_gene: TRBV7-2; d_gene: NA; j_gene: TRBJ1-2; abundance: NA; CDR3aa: CASSAVRGLNYGYTF; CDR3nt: TGTGCCAGCAGCGCAGTACGCGGCCTTAACTATGGCTACACCTTC
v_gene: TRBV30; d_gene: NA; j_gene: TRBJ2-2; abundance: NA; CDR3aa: CAWSLNTGELFF; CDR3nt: TGTGCCTGGAGTTTAAACACCGGGGAGCTGTTTTTT
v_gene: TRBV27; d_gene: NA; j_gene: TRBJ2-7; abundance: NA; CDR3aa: CASTMGPYEQYF; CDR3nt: TGTGCCAGCACCATGGGCCCTTACGAGCAGTACTTC
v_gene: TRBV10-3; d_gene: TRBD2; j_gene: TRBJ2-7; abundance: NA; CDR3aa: CAISASLAGGHLEQYF; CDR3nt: TGTGCCATCAGTGCGTCACTAGCGGGGGGACACCTCGAGCAGTACTTC
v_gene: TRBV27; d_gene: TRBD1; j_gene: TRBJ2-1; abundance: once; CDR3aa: CASSLSRTGMAEQFF; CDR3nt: TGTGCCAGCAGTTTATCCCGGACAGGGATGGCTGAGCAGTTCTTC
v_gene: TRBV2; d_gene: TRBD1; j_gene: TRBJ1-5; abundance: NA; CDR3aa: CASRGERDRDLGNQPQHF; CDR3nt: TGTGCCAGCAGAGGAGAACGGGACAGGGATCTAGGCAATCAGCCCCAGCATTTT
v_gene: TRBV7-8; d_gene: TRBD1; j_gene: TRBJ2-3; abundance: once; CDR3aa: CASSDGTGLNTDTQYF; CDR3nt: TGTGCCAGCAGCGACGGGACAGGTCTTAACACAGATACGCAGTATTTT
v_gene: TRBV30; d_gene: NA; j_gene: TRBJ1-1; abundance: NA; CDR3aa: CAWMRGYYTEAFF; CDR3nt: TGTGCCTGGATGCGGGGGTATTACACTGAAGCTTTCTTT
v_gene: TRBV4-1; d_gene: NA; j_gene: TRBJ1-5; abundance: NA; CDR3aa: CASSGGREKGQPQHF; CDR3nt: TGCGCCAGCAGTGGAGGCAGGGAGAAGGGTCAGCCCCAGCATTTT
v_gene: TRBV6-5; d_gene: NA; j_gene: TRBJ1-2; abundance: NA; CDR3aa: CASSYWAGGNYGYTF; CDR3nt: TGTGCCAGCAGTTACTGGGCCGGGGGGAACTATGGCTACACCTTC
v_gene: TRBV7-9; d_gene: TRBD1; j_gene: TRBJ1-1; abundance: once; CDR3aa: CASSLGPGQGNTEAFF; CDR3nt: TGTGCCAGCAGCTTAGGTCCGGGACAGGGGAACACTGAAGCTTTCTTT
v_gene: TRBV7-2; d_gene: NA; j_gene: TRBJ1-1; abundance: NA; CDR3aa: CASSAFRTDMNTEAFF; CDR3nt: TGTGCCAGCAGCGCTTTCCGGACAGACATGAACACTGAAGCTTTCTTT
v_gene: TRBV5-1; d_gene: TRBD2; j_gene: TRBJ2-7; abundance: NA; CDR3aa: CASSFGLAVYEQYF; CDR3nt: TGCGCCAGCAGCTTTGGACTAGCGGTCTACGAGCAGTACTTC
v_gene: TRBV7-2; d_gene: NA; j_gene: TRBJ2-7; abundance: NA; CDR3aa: CASSPFTDYEQYF; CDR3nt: TGTGCCAGCAGCCCGTTCACCGACTACGAGCAGTACTTC
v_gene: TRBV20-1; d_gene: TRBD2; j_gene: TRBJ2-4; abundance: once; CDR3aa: CSASGGDKNIQYF; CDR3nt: TGCAGTGCTAGTGGGGGGGACAAAAACATTCAGTACTTC
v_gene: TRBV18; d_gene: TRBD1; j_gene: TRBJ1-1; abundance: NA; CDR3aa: CASSYGQESPEAFF; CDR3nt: TGTGCCAGCTCATACGGACAGGAGTCTCCTGAAGCTTTCTTT